The next 12 T cell receptor beta chains were all read from a single sample in a study of cytomegalovirus exposure and HLA in healthy donors. PCR involved 60 Vbeta and 13 Jbeta primers. Measured with immunoSEQ multiplex PCR; TCRdb has only the in-frame clones, and not every one. This sample has about 180,000 clones; roughly four fifths occur once, and the top ten carry about 1.6%. The source material was PBMCs. The receptors come from a man younger than 35 in good health and CMV-seronegative.

The chain has TRBV6-1 and TRBJ2-1; 8 bases match TRBD2. The CDR3 has 15 amino acids. The germline CDR1 and CDR2 sequences are MNHNS and SASEGT. Germline trimming cut 10 bases from V and 7 bases from J; bases unmatched to any gene: 15. CDR3 sequence reads: CATTGVSGGWNEQFF. The CDR3 DNA is TGTGCCACTACCGGGGTGAGCGGGGGTTGGAATGAGCAGTTCTTC.

The chain is built from TRBV5-1 and TRBJ2-5; 7 bases are shared with TRBD1. The J call may be mistaken, given a closer DNA end match to TRBJ2-7. Per germline, CDR1 SGHRS and CDR2 YFSETQ. The CDR3 runs to 15 residues. The CDR3 reads CASSLLGTVPYEQYF. CDR3 nucleotides: TGCGCCAGCAGCTTGTTAGGGACAGTCCCCTACGAGCAGTACTTC.

The rearrangement joins TRBV9 to TRBJ1-6; TRBD1 is a possible D gene (6 bases). Trimming left V 3 bases short and J 7 bases short, with 14 bases between. The CDR3 has 15 residues. Germline loops: CDR1 SGDLS, CDR2 YYNGEE. The CDR3 spells CASSGSGTPNSPLHF. DNA of the CDR3: TGTGCCAGCAGCGGCTCCGGGACACCAAATTCACCCCTCCACTTT. The entire variable domain, with the rest obtained from reference TRBV9 and TRBJ1-6, is as follows: DSGVTQTPKHLITATGQRVTLRCSPRSGDLSVYWYQQSLDQGLQFLIQYYNGEERAKGNILERFSAQQFPDLHSELNLSSLELGDSALYFCASSGSGTPNSPLHFGNGTRLTVT.

CDR3 sequence (DNA): TGTGCCAGCAGTCTGACTAGCGGGGGGGTCCTAGGCACAGATACGCAGTATTTT. This translates into CASSLTSGGVLGTDTQYF. The V and J genes are TRBV27 and TRBJ2-3, with TRBD2 matching over 14 bases. V gave up 5 bases and J gave up 1 base; unmatched junction bases: 8. The CDR3 runs to 18 residues. Germline lookup yields CDR1 MNHEY and CDR2 SMNVEV (reference sequence).

V is TRBV9 and J is TRBJ2-1; TRBD2 matches 14 bases. Germline assignment: CDR1 SGDLS and CDR2 YYNGEE. The CDR3 spans 14 residues. J gave up 14 bases and V 1 base, and 5 bases lay outside the gene matches. For the CDR3, the DNA is TGTGCCAGCAGCGTATTGACTAGCGGGGGGGCCGAGTTCTTC. Protein sequence: CASSVLTSGGAEFF. The variable domain in full, with the rest retrieved from reference TRBV9 and TRBJ2-1, is DSGVTQTPKHLITATGQRVTLRCSPRSGDLSVYWYQQSLDQGLQFLIQYYNGEERAKGNILERFSAQQFPDLHSELNLSSLELGDSALYFCASSVLTSGGAEFFGPGTRLTVL.

This clone was picked up a small number of times. V is TRBV6-5 and J is TRBJ1-5; D uncertain. This CDR3 has 14 amino acids. V lost 2 bases, J lost 3 bases, and 8 bases lay in between. Germline V gene lookup returns CDR1 MNHEY and CDR2 SVGAGI. The CDR3 DNA follows: TGTGCCAGCAGTTACCAGGCCAACAATCAGCCCCAGCATTTT. Encoded protein: CASSYQANNQPQHF.

The rearrangement links TRBV25-1 to TRBJ1-1; tentatively, D is TRBD1 (6 bases). The CDR3 covers 15 residues. CDR1 is MGHDK and CDR2 is SYGVNS in the germline V gene. V lost 6 bases to trimming and J lost 10 bases, with 24 bases between them. The CDR3 protein is CASSELDRSQNRAFF. CDR3 bases: TGTGCCAGCAGCGAACTCGACAGGAGTCAAAATAGAGCTTTCTTT.

The chain carries TRBV6-5 and TRBJ1-3, with a weak D call TRBD1 (5 bases). Germline lookup yields CDR1 MNHEY and CDR2 SVGAGI. With 2 bases removed from V and 0 bases from J, the gap between germline ends came to 11 bases. The CDR3 consists of 16 residues. The chain's CDR3 is CASSYGADDSGNTIYF. CDR3 sequence (DNA): TGTGCCAGCAGTTACGGGGCGGATGACTCTGGAAACACCATATATTTT.

The rearrangement links TRBV27 to TRBJ2-7; the D gene is possibly TRBD1 (5 bases). CDR1 and CDR2 from the germline V gene are MNHEY and SMNVEV (reference sequence). This CDR3 is 15 amino acids long. V lost 3 bases and J lost 1, with 13 bases in between. The CDR3 bases are TGTGCCAGCAGTTTCCCTGCCCCAGGGTCCTACGAGCAGTACTTC. Protein: CASSFPAPGSYEQYF.

This clone was seen a few times. The chain carries TRBV9 and TRBJ2-3; 7 positions agree with TRBD1. Germline V gene data show CDR1 as SGDLS and CDR2 as YYNGEE. V shed 4 bases, J shed 2 bases, and the junction held 7 bases outside the gene matches. The CDR3 runs to 15 residues. Here the CDR3 reads CASSTRDSLTDTQYF. CDR3 DNA: TGTGCCAGCAGCACCCGGGACAGCCTCACAGATACGCAGTATTTT.

The chain employs TRBV6-1 and TRBJ1-5, with TRBD1 matching over 7 bases. CDR3 size: 14 residues. Germline assignment: CDR1 MNHNS and CDR2 SASEGT. The ends lost 8 bases at V and 1 base at J; junction bases unmatched: 5. The CDR3: CASVRGQSNQPQHF. The DNA for the CDR3 is TGTGCCAGCGTTAGGGGGCAAAGCAATCAGCCCCAGCATTTT.

The chain couples TRBV28 to TRBJ1-1; no reliable D call. The CDR3 is 14 amino acids. V was cut by 4 bases and J by 6 bases, with 15 bases left in between. CDR1 MDHEN and CDR2 SYDVKM come from the germline V gene. The CDR3 region is CASSSPEWAPEAFF. CDR3 sequence (DNA): TGTGCCAGCAGTTCGCCCGAATGGGCCCCTGAAGCTTTCTTT.